Each of the 31 T cell receptor beta chains below was sequenced from the same sample in a study of blood T cell repertoires in COVID-19. The protocol was immunoSEQ multiplex PCR, while the TCRdb copy is restricted to in-frame clones and leaves out a portion. The sample has approximately 180,000 clones, 87% seen once. What was sequenced was peripheral blood. The receptors shown here come from a woman aged 45-65 years with acute or convalescent COVID-19.

The chain carries TRBV11-2 and TRBJ2-1, with 10 bases aligning to TRBD2. Trimming took 1 base from V and 4 from J; bases not matched to a gene: 4. CDR1 is SGHAT and CDR2 is FQNNGV in the germline V gene. This CDR3 spans 16 amino acids. The CDR3 protein is CASSLGRTSGYNEQFF. Here the CDR3 DNA reads TGTGCCAGCAGCTTAGGGAGGACTAGCGGTTACAATGAGCAGTTCTTC.

The rearrangement uses TRBV7-2 and TRBJ2-7; TRBD2 matches at 7 bases. Germline V gene sequence: CDR1 SGHTA, CDR2 FQGNSA. V shed 1 base and J 1 base; nucleotides not matched to a gene: 7. The CDR3 is 16 amino acids. CDR3 DNA sequence: TGTGCCAGCAGCTTAGGATACGGGACTACATCCTACGAGCAGTACTTC. Translating gives CASSLGYGTTSYEQYF.

The V gene is TRBV6-5, the J gene TRBJ2-1; 7 nucleotides match TRBD2. J gave up 2 bases and V 2 bases, and 6 bases lay outside the gene matches. This CDR3 is built from 16 residues. CDR1 and CDR2 (germline): MNHEY, SVGAGI. CDR3 amino acids: CASSYGPSGTYNEQFF. The CDR3 coding sequence is TGTGCCAGCAGTTACGGTCCTAGCGGAACCTACAATGAGCAGTTCTTC.

The gene calls are TRBV18 and TRBJ1-3, with a possible D match to TRBD1 (5 bases). The CDR3 consists of 16 residues. With 3 bases removed from V and 0 bases from J, the gap between germline ends came to 12 bases. CDR1 and CDR2 (germline): KGHSH, LQKENI. The CDR3 DNA follows: TGTGCCAGCTCACCTATCCCGACAGACTCTGGAAACACCATATATTTT. This translates into CASSPIPTDSGNTIYF.

The chain links TRBV4-3 to TRBJ1-2, with D possibly matching TRBD1 (6 bases). The CDR3 consists of 16 residues. Germline lookup yields CDR1 LGHNA and CDR2 YSLEER. With 1 base removed from V and 4 bases from J, the gap between germline ends came to 16 bases. The CDR3 protein is CASSQASGASIYGYTF. The CDR3 bases are TGCGCCAGCAGCCAAGCCTCAGGGGCGTCCATCTATGGCTACACCTTC.

The chain has TRBV30 and TRBJ2-5; D perhaps matches TRBD1 (6 bases). CDR3 length: 15 amino acids. V lost 1 base, J lost 10 bases, and 22 bases lay in between. Germline lookup yields CDR1 GTSNPN and CDR2 SVGIG (reference sequence). Written as DNA, the CDR3 is TGTGCCTGGAGTGATAACAGGGACCCCCAGGGTCGCCAGTACTTC. Amino acid sequence: CAWSDNRDPQGRQYF. Full variable domain (remainder filled in from reference TRBV30 and TRBJ2-5): SQTIHQWPATLVQPVGSPLSLECTVEGTSNPNLYWYRQAAGRGLQLLFYSVGIGQISSEVPQNLSASRPQDRQFILSSKKLLLSDSGFYLCAWSDNRDPQGRQYFGPGTRLLVL.

This sequence joins TRBV6-1 and TRBJ2-2, with TRBD1 as a possible D gene (6 bases). CDR1 MNHNS and CDR2 SASEGT come from the germline V gene. The length of the CDR3 is 16 residues. V lost 4 bases to trimming and J lost 4 bases, with 16 bases between them. CDR3 protein: CASSASTGASTGELFF. The CDR3 bases are TGTGCCAGCAGTGCTTCGACAGGAGCCTCCACCGGGGAGCTGTTTTTT.

The rearrangement joins TRBV25-1 to TRBJ2-2; 8 nucleotides match TRBD1. V lost 6 bases, J lost 6 bases, and 15 bases stayed unmatched. The CDR3 has 17 residues. The germline V gene has CDR1 MGHDK and CDR2 SYGVNS. CDR3 in amino acids: CASRRTGSGIGSGELFF. In DNA, the CDR3 is TGTGCCAGCAGGAGGACAGGGAGCGGAATAGGGTCCGGGGAGCTGTTTTTT.

V and J are TRBV30 and TRBJ2-5, with 7 bases that match TRBD2. Trimming at V came to 8 bases and at J to 4 bases, leaving 10 bases not matched to a gene. Germline CDR1 reads GTSNPN; CDR2 reads SVGIG (reference sequence). This CDR3 is 13 amino acids long. In nucleotides, the CDR3 is TGTGCCGGACACGGGGGGACCGGAGAGACCCAGTACTTC. This sequence encodes CAGHGGTGETQYF.

This chain connects TRBV5-6 to TRBJ1-1; perhaps TRBD1 as D (5 bases). Germline loops: CDR1 SGHDT, CDR2 YYEEEE. CDR3 length equals 13 residues. Trimming left V 5 bases short and J 1 base short, with 9 bases between. Here the CDR3 reads CASSFQGNTEAFF. Written as DNA, the CDR3 is TGTGCCAGCAGTTTTCAGGGGAACACTGAAGCTTTCTTT.

V usage is TRBV4-3 and J usage is TRBJ2-7, with D possibly matching TRBD1 (6 bases). This CDR3 spans 15 amino acids. CDR1 is LGHNA, CDR2 YSLEER, per germline. The V end lost 4 bases, the J end lost 0 bases, and 13 bases lay between the germline ends. The CDR3 region is CASSPRTAPSYEQYF. The CDR3 DNA reads as TGCGCCAGCAGCCCTAGGACAGCCCCCTCCTACGAGCAGTACTTC.

The V call is TRBV25-1, the J call TRBJ2-7; D gene unclear. Per the germline V gene, CDR1 is MGHDK and CDR2 is SYGVNS. V lost 3 bases, J lost 4 bases, and 10 bases lay in between. This CDR3 is 13 amino acids long. In DNA, the CDR3 is TGTGCCAGCAGTGACCCGGGTCGATACGAGCAGTACTTC. This gives the protein CASSDPGRYEQYF.

The rearrangement joins TRBV12-3 or TRBV12-4 to TRBJ2-4; no firm D call. The CDR3 has 11 amino acids. V lost 6 bases to trimming and J lost 13 bases, with 13 bases between them. Here the CDR3 DNA reads TGTGCCAGCAGCCCTCGAGTAATCCAGTACTTC. It translates to CASSPRVIQYF.

The V and J genes are TRBV20-1 and TRBJ2-7; D might be TRBD1 (5 bases). Trimming stripped 3 bases from V and 5 bases from J, with 11 bases between. Looked up from germline, CDR1 is DFQATT and CDR2 is SNEGSKA (reference sequence). This CDR3 has 12 residues. Here the CDR3 reads CSASPQGDEQYF. As DNA, the CDR3 is TGCAGTGCTAGTCCCCAGGGTGACGAGCAGTACTTC.

In nucleotides, the CDR3 is TGTGCCAGCAGTCCCGGGACAGGATCTTACGAGCAGTACTTC. This codes for CASSPGTGSYEQYF. J is TRBJ2-7 and V is TRBV7-6; TRBD1 agrees at 8 bases. The CDR3 runs to 14 residues. CDR1 is SGHVS, CDR2 FNYEAQ, per germline. J gave up 4 bases and V 6 bases, and 8 bases lay outside the gene matches.

The chain recombines TRBV11-2 with TRBJ2-2, with 7 nucleotides matching TRBD2. Per germline, CDR1 SGHAT and CDR2 FQNNGV. This CDR3 comprises 15 residues. Germline trimming cut 3 bases from V and 6 bases from J; bases unmatched to any gene: 7. The CDR3 region is CASSFTGGFAGELFF. The CDR3 DNA is TGTGCCAGCAGCTTTACCGGGGGGTTCGCCGGGGAGCTGTTTTTT.

The gene calls are TRBV5-1 and TRBJ2-3; D gene unclear. The CDR3 contains 16 residues. Germline V gene sequence: CDR1 SGHRS, CDR2 YFSETQ. V was trimmed by 0 bases and J by 2 bases, leaving 13 bases between them. This CDR3 is CASSLGRAGNTDTQYF. The CDR3 region has the DNA TGCGCCAGCAGCTTGGGTCGTGCAGGTAACACAGATACGCAGTATTTT. Looking up the rest from reference TRBV5-1 and TRBJ2-3 gives the full variable domain: KAGVTQTPRYLIKTRGQQVTLSCSPISGHRSVSWYQQTPGQGLQFLFEYFSETQRNKGNFPGRFSGRQFSNSRSEMNVSTLELGDSALYLCASSLGRAGNTDTQYFGPGTRLTVL.

V gene TRBV5-5 combines with J gene TRBJ1-5; no definite D call. The CDR3 runs 14 residues. The germline V gene has CDR1 SGHKS and CDR2 YYEKEE (reference sequence). Trimming took off 4 bases at V and 1 base at J, with 9 bases between the two ends. CDR3 DNA: TGTGCCAGCAGCCCCGTTGGCAGCAATCAGCCCCAGCATTTT. This encodes CASSPVGSNQPQHF.

The chain has TRBV19 and TRBJ2-2, with D uncertain. The CDR3 has 15 amino acids. V lost 3 bases and J lost 3, with 11 bases in between. Germline V gene sequence: CDR1 LNHDA, CDR2 SQIVND (reference sequence). As DNA, the CDR3 is TGTGCCAGTAGTATTTTCTCGCAGTACACCGGGGAGCTGTTTTTT. Its protein product is CASSIFSQYTGELFF.

The CDR3 loop reads CSVGGGSYEQYF. For the CDR3, the DNA is TGCAGCGTTGGTGGCGGCTCCTACGAGCAGTACTTC. The rearrangement joins TRBV29-1 to TRBJ2-7; D uncertain. Germline CDR1 SQVTM, CDR2 ANQGSEA. Trimming removed 4 bases from V and 0 bases from J, with 7 bases in between. This CDR3 has 12 residues.

The chain links TRBV14 to TRBJ2-3; TRBD1 aligns across 7 bases. Germline CDR1 is SGHDN and CDR2 is FVKESK. With 5 bases clipped from V and 1 base from J, the junction kept 3 bases outside the gene matches. The CDR3 runs to 14 residues. The CDR3 DNA reads TGTGCCAGCAGCGCTCAGGGGGGCACAGATACGCAGTATTTT. This encodes CASSAQGGTDTQYF. Supplemented by reference TRBV14 and TRBJ2-3, the full variable domain reads EAGVTQFPSHSVIEKGQTVTLRCDPISGHDNLYWYRRVMGKEIKFLLHFVKESKQDESGMPNNRFLAERTGGTYSTLKVQPAELEDSGVYFCASSAQGGTDTQYFGPGTRLTVL.

This clone was observed a handful of times. The V gene is TRBV29-1, the J gene TRBJ1-2; D remains unclear. This CDR3 region has 12 residues. Trimming took off 2 bases at V and 4 bases at J, with 8 bases between the two ends. Germline lookup yields CDR1 SQVTM and CDR2 ANQGSEA. CDR3 sequence: CSVEPPIYGYTF. Written as DNA, the CDR3 is TGCAGCGTTGAACCCCCTATCTATGGCTACACCTTC.

The sample holds one count of this clone. This chain joins TRBV10-3 and TRBJ2-5; D remains unclear. The germline V and J ends were trimmed by 3 bases and 5 bases, with 13 bases remaining between them. Germline CDR1 ENHRY, CDR2 SYGVKD. The CDR3 extends over 14 amino acids. CDR3 loop: CAISDAGSRETQYF. In DNA form, the CDR3 reads TGTGCCATCAGTGATGCCGGGTCTAGGGAGACCCAGTACTTC.

The V and J genes are TRBV7-9 and TRBJ2-7, with D possibly matching TRBD1 (6 bases). CDR3 length equals 18 residues. Germline CDR1 SEHNR, CDR2 FQNEAQ (reference sequence). The V gene lost 3 bases and the J gene lost 4 bases, with 25 bases spanning the gap. The CDR3 nucleotides read TGTGCCAGCAGCTTTAGCAGGGGTCGATTACCCCTACTTTACGAGCAGTACTTC. This translates into CASSFSRGRLPLLYEQYF. The whole variable domain, filled in from reference TRBV7-9 and TRBJ2-7, reads DTGVSQNPRHKITKRGQNVTFRCDPISEHNRLYWYRQTLGQGPEFLTYFQNEAQLEKSRLLSDRFSAERPKGSFSTLEIQRTEQGDSAMYLCASSFSRGRLPLLYEQYFGPGTRLTVT.

The chain links TRBV7-7 to TRBJ1-2; D is unclear. Germline lookup yields CDR1 SSHAT and CDR2 FNYEAQ (reference sequence). This CDR3 has 10 amino acids. V was clipped by 5 bases and J by 12 bases, with 10 bases between them. The CDR3 DNA is TGTGCCAGCAGCCCACTCGAAGACACCTTC. Translating it yields CASSPLEDTF.

The genes are TRBV9 and TRBJ1-4, with 7 positions matching TRBD1. The CDR3 is made up of 14 amino acids. In germline, CDR1 is SGDLS, CDR2 YYNGEE. With V trimmed by 7 bases and J by 6 bases, 9 bases remained unmatched. CDR3 bases: TGTGCCAGCGGGATAGGACAGGTAGATGAAAAACTGTTTTTT. Amino acids: CASGIGQVDEKLFF.

Only one count was recorded for this clone. This sequence joins TRBV11-3 and TRBJ2-2; D uncertain. The germline V gene has CDR1 SGHNT and CDR2 YENEEA. The V end was cut by 5 bases, the J end by 2 bases, with 3 bases between. This CDR3 region has 12 residues. The DNA of the CDR3 is TGTGCCAGCAGCCGTAACACCGGGGAGCTGTTTTTT. It specifies CASSRNTGELFF. The full variable domain, completed using reference TRBV11-3 and TRBJ2-2, is EAGVVQSPRYKIIEKKQPVAFWCNPISGHNTLYWYLQNLGQGPELLIRYENEEAVDDSQLPKDRFSAERLKGVDSTLKIQPAELGDSAVYLCASSRNTGELFFGEGSRLTVL.

The V and J genes are TRBV3-1 (or the pseudogene TRBV3-2) and TRBJ2-1, with 7 bases identical to TRBD2. The junction had 9 bases not matched to a gene; V was cut back by 6 bases and J by 4 bases. The CDR3 extends over 15 amino acids. The germline V gene encodes CDR1 LGHDT and CDR2 YNNKEL (reference sequence). The CDR3 sequence: CASRPASGGYNEQFF. CDR3 nucleotides: TGTGCCAGCAGACCCGCTAGCGGAGGATACAATGAGCAGTTCTTC.

The chain joins TRBV11-2 to TRBJ2-5, with 7 bases identical to TRBD2. There are 14 residues in the CDR3. The trim removed 1 base at V and 4 bases at J, leaving 3 bases unmatched. Germline values: CDR1 SGHAT, CDR2 FQNNGV. The CDR3 protein is CASSLAGGRETQYF. The CDR3 region has the DNA TGTGCCAGCAGCTTAGCGGGGGGTCGAGAGACCCAGTACTTC.

This chain uses TRBV19 with TRBJ2-6; D perhaps matches TRBD1 (5 bases). Trimming took off 6 bases at V and 0 bases at J, with 9 bases between the two ends. The CDR3 is 15 residues long. Per germline, CDR1 LNHDA and CDR2 SQIVND (reference sequence). The CDR3: CASRITGSGANVLTF. CDR3 nucleotide sequence: TGTGCCAGTAGGATTACAGGCTCTGGGGCCAACGTCCTGACTTTC.

The V and J genes are TRBV18 and TRBJ2-1, with no clear D. The CDR3 spans 13 residues. The germline V and J ends were trimmed by 1 base and 6 bases, with 7 bases remaining between them. Germline V gives CDR1 KGHSH, CDR2 LQKENI. The CDR3, as DNA: TGTGCCAGCTCACCACAGAGTCTCAATGAGCAGTTCTTC. Translated, it gives CASSPQSLNEQFF.